This entry describes one T cell receptor beta chain. Its specificity is not known. Germline CDR1 MNHEY, CDR2 SVGAGI. The CDR3 totals 17 residues. V was trimmed by 2 bases and J by 4 bases, leaving 15 bases between them. All donors were healthy Caucasians. The data belong to a study of identical twins. MiXCR, run by TCRdb on the 5' RACE reads, gives a single entry per CDR3 protein. This sample has hundreds of thousands of distinct CDR3 sequences, with around 20% found just once. Study-wide findings and caveats: Models underestimated TCR alpha sharing (out-of-frame) in monozygotic twins. Insertions were reduced in abundant cord blood beta clonotypes but not in memory repertoires. Some out-of-frame alpha sequences were shared by twins, and these showed excess low generation probability.

A further study also used this sample, focusing on T cells expressing NK-cell markers.

Sequencing was performed on PBMCs. The source is a woman aged 18-35 years in good health. The chain is built from TRBV6-5 and TRBJ2-6; D gene uncertain. In DNA, the CDR3 is TGTGCCAGCAGTTACCGACCTTCTGGTGGGGGGGCCAACGTCCTGACTTTC. It codes for CASSYRPSGGGANVLTF.